The clone carrying this TCR beta chain appeared a single time. Its antigen remains unknown. The sample belongs to a study of OX40 agonist ivuxolimab in advanced cancers. The V gene lost 2 bases and the J gene lost 4 bases, with 8 bases spanning the gap. The V gene's germline CDR1 is LNHNV and CDR2 YYDKDF (reference sequence). This CDR3 contains 13 residues. TCRdb keeps only in-frame clones here, not all; method: immunoSEQ multiplex PCR. This table has roughly 26,000 clones, 88% appearing once. Whole-study results and caveats: Blood T cells, both CD4+ and CD8+, expanded clonally by week 6 at 0.1 to 3.0 mg/kg.

The chain links TRBV15 to TRBJ1-1; TRBD1 is a possible D gene (6 bases). The sample in question was CD4+ or CD8+ T cells sorted from blood, obtained in a trial of the OX40 agonist ivuxolimab. This clonotype was sampled from an adult with an advanced solid tumor such as melanoma, head and neck, liver or kidney cancer. The CDR3 coding sequence is TGTGCCACCAGCAGAACCAGGGGCACTGAAGCTTTCTTT. This codes for CATSRTRGTEAFF.